This T cell receptor beta chain was observed in a study of Ad26.COV2.S vaccination and SARS-CoV-2 variants. Study at large: Once, or twice with 56 days between doses, Ad26.COV2.S was given intramuscularly.

The data were produced by immunoSEQ multiplex PCR, yet TCRdb's version contains in-frame clones alone and is incomplete. Of 360,000 or so clones listed, more than 75% are singletons. Treatment noted: roughly 20 received Ad26.COV2.S at low or high dose, single or two shots; about 5 received placebo; per-sample allocation not given. Samples came from day 63 after the first vaccine or placebo injection. This Boston cohort included adults aged 18-55 years. J lost 7 bases, V lost 8 bases, and 6 bases had no gene match. Germline V gene data show CDR1 as LNHDA and CDR2 as SQIVND (reference sequence). This CDR3 region has 12 residues. Comments on this clone: The antigen is undetermined.

Study-wide results and caveats: Substantial breadth in spike-specific CD8+ and CD4+ T cell responses was reportedly seen after vaccination. People who got the vaccine had more spike-specific TCR breadth than people who got placebo.

The V and J genes are TRBV19 and TRBJ1-2, with TRBD1 matching 8 bases. The receptor was derived from a person between 18 and 59 years old who received the Ad26.COV2.S COVID-19 vaccine or a placebo. The sample here was peripheral blood, taken in a trial of Ad26.COV2.S vaccine versus placebo. The CDR3: CASSQGAGGYTF. The CDR3 coding sequence is TGTGCCAGTTCTCAGGGGGCAGGTGGCTACACCTTC.